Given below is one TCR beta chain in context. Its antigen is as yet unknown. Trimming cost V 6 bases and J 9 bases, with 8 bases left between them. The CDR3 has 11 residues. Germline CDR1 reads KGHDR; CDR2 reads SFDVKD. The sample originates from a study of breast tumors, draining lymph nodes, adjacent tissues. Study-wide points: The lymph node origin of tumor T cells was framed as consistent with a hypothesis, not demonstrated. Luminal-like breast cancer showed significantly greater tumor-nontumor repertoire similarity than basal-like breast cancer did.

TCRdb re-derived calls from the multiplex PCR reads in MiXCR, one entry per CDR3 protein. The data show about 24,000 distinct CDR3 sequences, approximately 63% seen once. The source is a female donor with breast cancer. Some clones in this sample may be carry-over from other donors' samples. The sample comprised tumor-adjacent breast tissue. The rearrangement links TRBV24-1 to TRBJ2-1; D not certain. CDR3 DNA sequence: TGTGCCACCAGTACGAACTCTGAGCAGTTCTTC. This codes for CATSTNSEQFF.